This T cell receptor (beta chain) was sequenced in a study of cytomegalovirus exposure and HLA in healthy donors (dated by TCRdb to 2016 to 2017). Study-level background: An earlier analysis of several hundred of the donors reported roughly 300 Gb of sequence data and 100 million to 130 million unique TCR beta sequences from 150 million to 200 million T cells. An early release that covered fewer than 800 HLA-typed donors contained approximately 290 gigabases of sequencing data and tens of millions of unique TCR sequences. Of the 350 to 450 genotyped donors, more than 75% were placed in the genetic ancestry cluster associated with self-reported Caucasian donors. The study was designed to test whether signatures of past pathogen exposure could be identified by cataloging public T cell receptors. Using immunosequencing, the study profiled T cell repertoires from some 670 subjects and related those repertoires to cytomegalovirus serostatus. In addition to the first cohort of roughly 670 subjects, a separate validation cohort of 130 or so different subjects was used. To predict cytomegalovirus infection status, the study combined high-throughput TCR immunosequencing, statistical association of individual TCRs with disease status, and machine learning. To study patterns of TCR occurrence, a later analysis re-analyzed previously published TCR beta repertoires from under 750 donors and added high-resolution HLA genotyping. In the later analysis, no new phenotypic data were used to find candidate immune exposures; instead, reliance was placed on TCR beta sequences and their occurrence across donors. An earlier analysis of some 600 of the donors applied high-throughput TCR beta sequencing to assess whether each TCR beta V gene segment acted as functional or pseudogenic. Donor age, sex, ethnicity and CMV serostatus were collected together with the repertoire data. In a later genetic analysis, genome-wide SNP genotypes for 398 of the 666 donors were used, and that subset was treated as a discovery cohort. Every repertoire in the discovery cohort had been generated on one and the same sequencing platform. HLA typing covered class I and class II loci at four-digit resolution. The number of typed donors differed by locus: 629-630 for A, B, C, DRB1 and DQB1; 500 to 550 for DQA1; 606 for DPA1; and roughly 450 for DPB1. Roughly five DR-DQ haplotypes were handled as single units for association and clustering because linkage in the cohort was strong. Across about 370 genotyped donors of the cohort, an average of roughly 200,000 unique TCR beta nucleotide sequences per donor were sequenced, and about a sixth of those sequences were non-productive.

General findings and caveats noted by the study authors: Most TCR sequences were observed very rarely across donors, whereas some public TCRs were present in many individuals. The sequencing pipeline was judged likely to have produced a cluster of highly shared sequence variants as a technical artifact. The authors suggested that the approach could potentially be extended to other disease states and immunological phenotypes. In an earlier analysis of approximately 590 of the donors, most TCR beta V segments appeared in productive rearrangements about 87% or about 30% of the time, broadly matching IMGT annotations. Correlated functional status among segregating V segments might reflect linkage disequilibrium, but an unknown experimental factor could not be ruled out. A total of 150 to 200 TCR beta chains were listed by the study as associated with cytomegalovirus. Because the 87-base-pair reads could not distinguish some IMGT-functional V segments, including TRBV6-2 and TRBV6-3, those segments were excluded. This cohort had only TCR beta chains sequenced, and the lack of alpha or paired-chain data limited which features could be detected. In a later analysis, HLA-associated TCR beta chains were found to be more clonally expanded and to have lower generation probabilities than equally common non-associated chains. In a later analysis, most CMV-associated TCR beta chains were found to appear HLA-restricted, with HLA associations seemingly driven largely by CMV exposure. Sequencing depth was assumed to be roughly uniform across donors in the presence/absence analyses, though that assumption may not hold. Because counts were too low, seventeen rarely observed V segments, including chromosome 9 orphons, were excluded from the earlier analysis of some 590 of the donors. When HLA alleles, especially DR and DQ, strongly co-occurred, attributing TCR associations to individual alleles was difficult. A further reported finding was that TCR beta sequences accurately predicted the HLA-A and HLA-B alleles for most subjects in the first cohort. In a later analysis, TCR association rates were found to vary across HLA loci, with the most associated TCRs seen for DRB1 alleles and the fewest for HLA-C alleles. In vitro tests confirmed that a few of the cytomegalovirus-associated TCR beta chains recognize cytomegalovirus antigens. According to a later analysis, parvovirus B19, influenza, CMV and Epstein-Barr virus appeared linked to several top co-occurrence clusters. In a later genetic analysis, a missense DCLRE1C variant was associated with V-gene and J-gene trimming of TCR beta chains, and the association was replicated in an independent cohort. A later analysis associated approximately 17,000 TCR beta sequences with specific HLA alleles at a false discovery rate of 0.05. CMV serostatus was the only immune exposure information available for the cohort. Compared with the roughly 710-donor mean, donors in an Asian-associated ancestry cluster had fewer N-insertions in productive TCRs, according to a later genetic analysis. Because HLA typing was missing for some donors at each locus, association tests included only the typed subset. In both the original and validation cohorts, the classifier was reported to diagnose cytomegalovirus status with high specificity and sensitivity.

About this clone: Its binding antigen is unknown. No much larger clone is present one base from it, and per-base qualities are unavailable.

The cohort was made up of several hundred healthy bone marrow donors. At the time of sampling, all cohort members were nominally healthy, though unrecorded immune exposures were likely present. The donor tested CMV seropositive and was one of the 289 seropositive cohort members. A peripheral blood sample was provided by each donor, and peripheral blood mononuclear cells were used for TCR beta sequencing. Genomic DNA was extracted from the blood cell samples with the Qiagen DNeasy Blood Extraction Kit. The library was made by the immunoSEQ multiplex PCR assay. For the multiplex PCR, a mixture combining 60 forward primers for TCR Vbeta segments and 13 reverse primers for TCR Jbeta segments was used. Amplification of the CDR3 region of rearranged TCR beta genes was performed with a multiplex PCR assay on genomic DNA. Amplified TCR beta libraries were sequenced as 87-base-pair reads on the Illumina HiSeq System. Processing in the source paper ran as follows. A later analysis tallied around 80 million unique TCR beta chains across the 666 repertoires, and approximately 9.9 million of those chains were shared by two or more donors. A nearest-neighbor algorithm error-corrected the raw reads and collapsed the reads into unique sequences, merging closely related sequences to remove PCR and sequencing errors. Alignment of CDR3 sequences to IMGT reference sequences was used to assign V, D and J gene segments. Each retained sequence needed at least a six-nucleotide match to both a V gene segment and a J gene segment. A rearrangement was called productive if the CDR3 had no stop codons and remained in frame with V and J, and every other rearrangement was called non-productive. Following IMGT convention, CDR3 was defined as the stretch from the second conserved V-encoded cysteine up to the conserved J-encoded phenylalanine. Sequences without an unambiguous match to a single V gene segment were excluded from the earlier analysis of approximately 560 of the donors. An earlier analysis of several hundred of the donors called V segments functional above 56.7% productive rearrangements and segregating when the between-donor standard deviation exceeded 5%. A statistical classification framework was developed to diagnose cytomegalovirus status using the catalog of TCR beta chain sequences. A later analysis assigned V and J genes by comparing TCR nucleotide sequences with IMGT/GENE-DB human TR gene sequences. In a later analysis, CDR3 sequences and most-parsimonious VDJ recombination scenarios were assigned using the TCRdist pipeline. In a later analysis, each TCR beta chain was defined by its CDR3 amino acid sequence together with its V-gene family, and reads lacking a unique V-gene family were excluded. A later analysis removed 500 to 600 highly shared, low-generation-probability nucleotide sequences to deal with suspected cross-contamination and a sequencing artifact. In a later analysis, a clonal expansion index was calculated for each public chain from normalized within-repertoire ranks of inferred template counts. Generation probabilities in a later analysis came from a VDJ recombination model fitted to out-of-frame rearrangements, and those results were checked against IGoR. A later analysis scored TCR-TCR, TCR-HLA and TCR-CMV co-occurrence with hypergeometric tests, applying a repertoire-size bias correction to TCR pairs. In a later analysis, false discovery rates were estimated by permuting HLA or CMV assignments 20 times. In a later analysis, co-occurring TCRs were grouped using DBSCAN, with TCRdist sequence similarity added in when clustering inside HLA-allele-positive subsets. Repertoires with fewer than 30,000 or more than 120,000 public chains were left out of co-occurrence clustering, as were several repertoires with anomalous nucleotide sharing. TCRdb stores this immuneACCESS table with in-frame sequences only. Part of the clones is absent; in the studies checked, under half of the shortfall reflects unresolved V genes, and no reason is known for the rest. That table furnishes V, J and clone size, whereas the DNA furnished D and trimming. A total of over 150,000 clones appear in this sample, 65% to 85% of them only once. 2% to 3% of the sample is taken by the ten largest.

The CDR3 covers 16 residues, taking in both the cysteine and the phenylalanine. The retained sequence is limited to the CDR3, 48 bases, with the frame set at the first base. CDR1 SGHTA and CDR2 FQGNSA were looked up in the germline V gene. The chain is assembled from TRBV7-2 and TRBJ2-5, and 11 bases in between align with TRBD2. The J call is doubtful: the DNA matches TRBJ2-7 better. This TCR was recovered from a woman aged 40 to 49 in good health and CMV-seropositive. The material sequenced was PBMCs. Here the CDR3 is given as CASSFGLAGSSYEQYF. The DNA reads TGTGCCAGCAGCTTCGGACTAGCGGGCAGTTCCTACGAGCAGTACTTC.